Below, one T cell receptor beta chain is given with its context. Its antigen is unknown. This entry belongs to a study of response to subunit inactivated influenza vaccine. TCRdb fed the RT-PCR reads into MiXCR, producing one record per CDR3 protein. The table has 700,000 to 800,000 distinct CDR3 sequences, about 18% seen once. J was trimmed by 2 bases and V by 3 bases; bases with no gene match: 7. Germline CDR1 is KGHSH and CDR2 is LQKENI. The CDR3 is made up of 15 amino acids. Study-wide results and limits: Few additional T cells are recruited per seasonal influenza vaccination, authors suggested.

Here the sequenced sample was PBMCs from blood, taken 5 days after vaccination. The sequence came from a man aged 45-60 years who received an inactivated influenza vaccine. V usage is TRBV18 and J usage is TRBJ2-7, with TRBD1 matching 7 bases. CDR3 in DNA: TGTGCCAGCTCACCTTCGACAGGGACCGCCTACGAGCAGTACTTC. Protein: CASSPSTGTAYEQYF.